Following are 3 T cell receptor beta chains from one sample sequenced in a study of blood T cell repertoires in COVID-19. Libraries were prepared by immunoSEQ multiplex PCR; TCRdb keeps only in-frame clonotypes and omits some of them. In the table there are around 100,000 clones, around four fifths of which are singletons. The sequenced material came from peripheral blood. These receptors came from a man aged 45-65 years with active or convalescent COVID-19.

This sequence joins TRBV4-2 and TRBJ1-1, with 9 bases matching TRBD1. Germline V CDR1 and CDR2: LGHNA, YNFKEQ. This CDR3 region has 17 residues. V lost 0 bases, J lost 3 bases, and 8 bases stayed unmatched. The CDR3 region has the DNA TGTGCCAGCAGCCAAGATCTCAACAGGGGGCGTGACACTGAAGCTTTCTTT. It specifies CASSQDLNRGRDTEAFF.

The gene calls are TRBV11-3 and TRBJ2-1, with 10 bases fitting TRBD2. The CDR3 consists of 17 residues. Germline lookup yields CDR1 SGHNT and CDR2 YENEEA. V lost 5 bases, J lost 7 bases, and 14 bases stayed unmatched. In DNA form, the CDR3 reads TGTGCCAGCAGCGTGGGGATCAGGCTAGCGGGAGTTAATGAGCAGTTCTTC. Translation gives CASSVGIRLAGVNEQFF.

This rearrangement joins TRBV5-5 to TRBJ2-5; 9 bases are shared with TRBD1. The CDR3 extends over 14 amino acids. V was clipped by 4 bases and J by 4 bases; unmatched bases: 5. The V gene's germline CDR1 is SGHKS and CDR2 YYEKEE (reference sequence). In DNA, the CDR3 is TGTGCCAGCAGCCCTCGGACAGGGGTAGAGACCCAGTACTTC. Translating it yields CASSPRTGVETQYF.